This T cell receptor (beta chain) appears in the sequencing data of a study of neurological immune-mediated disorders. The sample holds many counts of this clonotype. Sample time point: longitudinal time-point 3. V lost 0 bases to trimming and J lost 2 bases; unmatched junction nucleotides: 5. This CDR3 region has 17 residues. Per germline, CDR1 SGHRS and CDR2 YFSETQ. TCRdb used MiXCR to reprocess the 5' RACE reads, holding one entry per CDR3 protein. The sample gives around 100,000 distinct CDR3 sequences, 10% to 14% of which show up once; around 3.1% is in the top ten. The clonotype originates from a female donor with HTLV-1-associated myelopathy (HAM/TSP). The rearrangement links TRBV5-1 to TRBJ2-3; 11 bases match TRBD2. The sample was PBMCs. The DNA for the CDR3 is TGCGCCAGCAGCTTGGCGACTAGCGGGGATTACACAGATACGCAGTATTTT. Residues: CASSLATSGDYTDTQYF.